These T cell receptor beta chains were read from a single sample in a study of shared clonotypes between healthy human individuals. Assay used: immunoSEQ multiplex PCR; TCRdb lists only in-frame clones, some missing. The sample lists hundreds of thousands of clones, 97% occurring once. Material for sequencing was naive CD4+ T cells sorted from blood. Receptor source: a woman aged 25 to 45 in good health. Each CDR3 is given with its conserved first and last residue. A D gene is named only where the DNA matches it firmly. Rows may omit the clone size; those that give it use once, few, many or a size class.

D,J,size,V,DNA,CDR3
TRBD1,TRBJ2-1,NA,TRBV7-8,TGTGCCAGCAGCCTACGGACAGGGAGCTCCTACAATGAGCAGTTCTTC,CASSLRTGSSYNEQFF
TRBD1,TRBJ1-1,NA,TRBV5-1,TGCGCCAGCAGCTTGGGAGGCAGGCGGGACAGAAACACTGAAGCTTTCTTT,CASSLGGRRDRNTEAFF
TRBD1,TRBJ2-7,NA,TRBV7-4,TGTGCCAGCAGCTTAGACCCAGGGGGCAAGTACTTC,CASSLDPGGKYF
NA,TRBJ1-5,NA,TRBV21-1,TGTGCCAGCAGCAGACCCCTTGATGCGGGCAATCAGCCCCAGCATTTT,CASSRPLDAGNQPQHF
TRBD2,TRBJ2-1,NA,TRBV11-2,TGTGCCAGCAGCCCACTTCGAGCGGGGAGGGACAATGAGCAGTTCTTC,CASSPLRAGRDNEQFF
TRBD2,TRBJ2-2,NA,TRBV7-9,TGTGCCAGCAGCTTAGGCGGGACTAGCGGGAGTTCGGAGGGGGAGCTGTTTTTT,CASSLGGTSGSSEGELFF
TRBD2,TRBJ2-7,NA,TRBV27,TGTGCCAGCAGACCCGGGACTAGCGGCTCCTACGAGCAGTACTTC,CASRPGTSGSYEQYF
NA,TRBJ2-6,NA,TRBV5-1,TGCGCCAGCACCGGACAGACTATTTCTGGGGCCAACGTCCTGACTTTC,CASTGQTISGANVLTF
NA,TRBJ2-4,NA,TRBV28,TGTGCCAGCAGTTCACCTCAGGTTATAAACATTCAGTACTTC,CASSSPQVINIQYF
TRBD2,TRBJ2-1,once,TRBV28,TGTGCCAGCAGCCCTAGCGGGAGTACCTACAATGAGCAGTTCTTC,CASSPSGSTYNEQFF
NA,TRBJ2-3,NA,TRBV10-3,TGTGCCATCAGTGAGACCAGGTATCGGAATACAGATACGCAGTATTTT,CAISETRYRNTDTQYF
NA,TRBJ2-2,NA,TRBV6-1,TGTGCCAGCAGTGAATTCGCCCCGGGGGCCGGGGAGCTGTTTTTT,CASSEFAPGAGELFF
NA,TRBJ1-5,NA,TRBV7-3,TGTGCCAGCAGCTCAGAACCGCGCTTTCTTAGCAATCAGCCCCAGCATTTT,CASSSEPRFLSNQPQHF
NA,TRBJ1-1,NA,TRBV2,TGTGCCAGCAGCCTTGGGCAGGAGAACACTGAAGCTTTCTTT,CASSLGQENTEAFF
TRBD2,TRBJ2-7,NA,TRBV18,TGTGCCAGCTCGCGCGCGGGACTAGCGGGATTACACGAGCAGTACTTC,CASSRAGLAGLHEQYF
NA,TRBJ2-7,NA,TRBV28,TGTGCCAGCAGTACTCAGGCATACGGGTGGTACGAGCAGTACTTC,CASSTQAYGWYEQYF
NA,TRBJ2-2,NA,TRBV18,TGTGCCAGCTCACCGGGGGGGGCTGTGCCGAACACCGGGGAGCTGTTTTTT,CASSPGGAVPNTGELFF
NA,TRBJ2-7,few,TRBV5-1,TGCGCCAGCAGCCCCAATCCGTACGAGCAGTACTTC,CASSPNPYEQYF
NA,TRBJ2-7,NA,TRBV5-1,TGCGCCAGCAGCTTAGACTGGAGCTCCTACGAGCAGTACTTC,CASSLDWSSYEQYF
NA,TRBJ1-1,NA,TRBV20-1,TGCAGTGCTAGGTTCACTGAAGCTTTCTTT,CSARFTEAFF
NA,TRBJ2-2,NA,TRBV4-1,TGCGCCAGCAGCCAATTCACCGGGGAGCTGTTTTTT,CASSQFTGELFF
NA,TRBJ2-2,NA,TRBV7-6,TGTGCCAGCAGCTTTGTCCCAGGGGCGACCGGGGAGCTGTTTTTT,CASSFVPGATGELFF
NA,TRBJ1-5,NA,TRBV19,TGTGCCAGTAGTATAGATTTAGCGGAATATCAGCCCCAGCATTTT,CASSIDLAEYQPQHF
NA,TRBJ2-7,NA,TRBV4-1,TGCGCCAGCAGCCCAAGGACCCCATACTACGAGCAGTACTTC,CASSPRTPYYEQYF
TRBD1,TRBJ2-2,NA,TRBV6-1,TGTGCCAGCAGTGTCGGACAGGGGTCCCTAAACACCGGGGAGCTGTTTTTT,CASSVGQGSLNTGELFF
NA,TRBJ1-6,NA,TRBV15,TGTGCCACCAGCAGAGATGGCGAAGGGAATAATTCACCCCTCCACTTT,CATSRDGEGNNSPLHF
NA,TRBJ2-3,NA,TRBV20-1,TGCAGTGCTAGAGCTCTAGATACGCAGTATTTT,CSARALDTQYF
NA,TRBJ2-2,NA,TRBV16,TGTGCCAGCAGCCTGAGGGGGATGTCCACCGGGGAGCTGTTTTTT,CASSLRGMSTGELFF
NA,TRBJ2-7,NA,TRBV28,TGTGCCAGCAGAAAGGACGGCTACGAGCAGTACTTC,CASRKDGYEQYF
TRBD1,TRBJ2-1,NA,TRBV7-3,TGTGCCAGCAGCTCCGGTGGGACAGGGGTTGTTGAGCAGTTCTTC,CASSSGGTGVVEQFF
NA,TRBJ2-2,NA,TRBV7-8,TGTGCCGCCGGGACGGCGAACACCGGGGAGCTGTTTTTT,CAAGTANTGELFF
TRBD1,TRBJ2-6,NA,TRBV27,TGTGCCAGCAGTTTTCAGGGACAGGGGATCCCTGGGGCCAACGTCCTGACTTTC,CASSFQGQGIPGANVLTF
NA,TRBJ2-5,NA,TRBV7-3,TGTGCCAGCAGCTTATCGACCCAGGAGACCCAGTACTTC,CASSLSTQETQYF
NA,TRBJ2-5,NA,TRBV28,TGTGCCAGCAGTGAGGGGTCCCAAGAGACCCAGTACTTC,CASSEGSQETQYF
NA,TRBJ1-6,NA,TRBV11-2,TGTGCCAGCAGCAAGACAACGCACAGGGATTCCTATAATTCACCCCTCCACTTT,CASSKTTHRDSYNSPLHF
TRBD2,TRBJ2-5,NA,TRBV27,TGTGCCAGCAGTCCTCTCCTAGCGGGAGGAACCCAGTACTTC,CASSPLLAGGTQYF
NA,TRBJ2-1,NA,TRBV5-1,TGCGCCAGCAGCTTAAATAGCTGGAACAATGAGCAGTTCTTC,CASSLNSWNNEQFF
NA,TRBJ1-1,NA,TRBV10-3,TGTGCCATCAGCAGAAACCAGAACACTGAAGCTTTCTTT,CAISRNQNTEAFF
TRBD2,TRBJ2-2,NA,TRBV14,TGTGCCAGCAGCCCCCTATGGGGAGGGGACACCGGGGAGCTGTTTTTT,CASSPLWGGDTGELFF
TRBD2,TRBJ2-5,NA,TRBV11-3,TGTGCCAGCAGCCCGGGACTAGCGGGAGGTGAGCAGTACTTC,CASSPGLAGGEQYF
TRBD1,TRBJ1-1,NA,TRBV7-9,TGTGCCAGCAGCTGCAAGGGACAGGTTTGCAAAGCTTTCTTT,CASSCKGQVCKAFF
NA,TRBJ1-1,NA,TRBV5-1,TGCGCCAGCAGCATAACGACAGGGAACACTGAAGCTTTCTTT,CASSITTGNTEAFF
NA,TRBJ1-5,NA,TRBV29-1,TGCAGCGTTGAAGGGACTGACCTCGGGGCAGAGGAGGAACAGCCCCAGCATTTT,CSVEGTDLGAEEEQPQHF
NA,TRBJ2-3,NA,TRBV9,TGTGCCAGCAGCGTGCTCGGAGGAGGCCAAGATACGCAGTATTTT,CASSVLGGGQDTQYF
NA,TRBJ1-1,NA,TRBV19,TGTGCCAGTAGTAAACGAGCGGGGGTCGTCAATGAAGCTTTCTTT,CASSKRAGVVNEAFF